This entry is about one T cell receptor (beta chain). No antigen is known for it. The V gene lost 4 bases and the J gene lost 0 bases, with 11 bases spanning the gap. Germline values: CDR1 SGHTS, CDR2 YDEGEE. This CDR3 comprises 15 residues. In the PCR, 60 Vbeta and 13 Jbeta primers were used. In the original processing: Roughly 10 million shared chains were among some 80 million unique TCR beta chains counted in a later analysis. Assay used: immunoSEQ multiplex PCR; TCRdb lists only in-frame clones, some missing. V and J calls and clone size are those listed in that table; D and trimming were worked out from the DNA. The sample shows 150,000 or so clones, roughly 79% of them seen only once. The data were taken from a study of cytomegalovirus exposure and HLA in healthy donors. About the research overall: Falling in the Caucasian-associated ancestry cluster were roughly 86% of 398 genotyped donors.

Regarding the study as a whole: TCR beta V- and J-gene trimming was later associated with a missense DCLRE1C variant. DRB1 showed the most TCR associations and HLA-C the fewest in a later analysis, as rates varied by HLA locus.

The sequencing sample was made of PBMCs. The V gene is TRBV5-8, the J gene TRBJ1-3; D gene unclear. The clonotype comes from a woman aged 45 to 65 in good health and CMV-seropositive. In DNA, the CDR3 is TGTGCCAGCAGCCGATGGCGGGTCTCTGGAAACACCATATATTTT. This codes for CASSRWRVSGNTIYF.